Described below is a single TCR beta chain sequence and its context. Trimming pared 4 bases from V and 0 bases from J, leaving 12 bases between. The CDR3 has 15 amino acids. Germline V lookup: CDR1 SGHRS, CDR2 YFSETQ. Data came from immunoSEQ multiplex PCR; TCRdb stores just in-frame clones and leaves some out. Seen here are 50,000 or so clones, around nine tenths observed once, and the top ten hold roughly 7.1%. This record comes from a study of blood T cell repertoires in COVID-19. The clonotype was recovered from a man aged 45 to 65 with active COVID-19. The specimen was peripheral blood. The chain combines TRBV5-1 with TRBJ2-3; TRBD1 might be the D (6 bases). The DNA for the CDR3 is TGCGCCAGCAGCACACAGGGTTCGAGCACAGATACGCAGTATTTT. Its protein product is CASSTQGSSTDTQYF.